This T cell receptor (beta chain) emerged from a study of shared clonotypes between healthy human individuals. Looking at the study overall: The plates for each donor numbered three CD4 naive, three CD4 memory, two CD8 naive and one CD8 memory.

Study processing details: With immunoSEQ giving junction-only sequences and no quality scores, filtering differed. The repertoire was sequenced with immunoSEQ multiplex PCR; TCRdb's copy has only in-frame clones and lacks some. The DNA was the basis for D and trimming; V, J and clone size are from that table. The sample lists 1.5 million to 2.5 million clones; roughly 94% were seen once. In the case of this clone: The same CDR3 can be traced to other DNA sequences in this sample.

The V end was cut by 5 bases, the J end by 1 base, with 9 bases between. The V gene's germline CDR1 is MNHNS and CDR2 SASEGT. There are 13 residues in the CDR3. Naive CD8 cells lacked CD45RO and underwent positive selection for CCR7, leaving out terminally differentiated effector memory CD45RA+ cells. The V gene is TRBV6-1, the J gene TRBJ2-7; TRBD2 is a possible D gene (6 bases). This TCR was sampled from a man younger than 35 in good health. The sample consisted of naive CD8+ T cells sorted from blood. The CDR3 nucleotides are TGTGCCAGCAGTCCCCGGGGGTCCTACGAGCAGTACTTC. It yields the protein CASSPRGSYEQYF.